This T cell receptor (beta chain) was observed in a study of shared clonotypes between healthy human individuals (dated by TCRdb to about 2020). Concerning the study at large: A few men and a couple of women, aged 18 to 49 years, made up the cohort. For each donor, CD4 naive and CD4 memory were each run on three plates, CD8 naive on two plates, and CD8 memory on one plate. To estimate repertoire size and how much clonotype sharing occurs between individuals, the study deeply sequenced the blood TCR repertoires of 4 to 6 healthy adults. Different laboratories and diverse techniques were used to prepare libraries and sequence TCR repertoires, to increase sequencing depth and limit assay-specific biases. Each donor's leukapheresis produced roughly between roughly 0.85 and 10 billion PBMCs. Results the study describes overall, beyond this receptor: Only blood was sampled, and tissue TCR repertoires likely differ from those in blood. Sharing across a few donors was observed for approximately 5% of naive CD4, less than 4% of naive CD8, 2% to 2.5% of memory CD4, and about 0.38% of memory CD8 clonotypes. Rarefaction of sorted-subset datasets indicated incomplete sequencing despite the large sequencing depth. Based on pairwise subsampling, the degree of clonotype sharing among donors was expected to be affected by sequencing depth. Higher generation probabilities were observed for clonotypes shared by all four sorted-subset donors than for non-shared clonotypes. Because the study included only a small number of donors, the genetic and exposure-history diversity represented was limited. Estimated clonotype richness was generally larger for naive than for memory subsets.

TCR CDR3 regions were amplified from genomic DNA by multiplex PCR using the deep immunoSEQ assay. Genomic DNA extracted from each cell subset was distributed evenly over all wells of several immunoSEQ 96-well plates, and each plate served as one replicate. For sorted subsets, around 200 ng genomic DNA, equal to about 30,000 T cell genomes, was loaded into each replicate PCR. The purified libraries were quantified using a Qubit 3.0 fluorometer, sized with a Bioanalyzer 2100, and then quantified again using the KAPA Library Quantification kit. Every immunoSEQ 96-well plate was sequenced on a separate single-read 150-cycle Illumina NextSeq 550 flow cell. As for the authors' bioinformatics: Because the immunoSEQ output held only junctional sequences and lacked quality scores, the filtering could not match the filtering applied to full-length reads. To assign V/J genes and CDR3, sequences were annotated using PyIR, a Python wrapper for IgBLAST v1.9, with IMGT germline references. Any read was removed if the V/J assignment was weak (E-value above 1e-6), the CDR3 was missing, or the read contained stop codons, out-of-frame junctions, or ambiguous translated residues. A V3J clonotype was defined by an identical inferred V gene, J gene, and CDR3 amino acid sequence. Percentage overlap between repertoires was calculated by dividing the number of shared unique clonotypes by the size of the smaller repertoire. RTK rarefaction, the Chao1 estimator, and Recon v2.1 estimates of unobserved clonotypes were used to assess repertoire richness. OLGA was used to compute generation probabilities for all TCRbeta clonotypes that the gDNA method yielded from a handful of donors. The table was pulled from immuneACCESS by TCRdb, which kept in-frame rearrangements only. Such tables lose some clones; where checked, under half of the loss comes from unresolved V genes, and the rest has no known cause. V, J and clone size derive from that table, while D and trimming were established from the DNA sequence. Present in this sample are 2.3 million or so clones, approximately 95% of which were seen just once. In total, the top ten clones hold under 0.45% of the sample.

The donors were healthy, HIV-negative adults who had no recently reported acute infections or vaccinations. All donors were Caucasian adults living in Nashville, Tennessee, USA. CD4+ T cells were enriched by magnetic negative selection; naive cells were then positively selected on CD45RA, and the negative fraction formed the memory subset. Blood was collected by leukapheresis, and PBMCs were isolated by Ficoll-Histopaque density gradient centrifugation and then cryopreserved in liquid nitrogen vapor phase. Analytical flow cytometry was used to check the purity and quantity of every magnetically sorted T cell population. Genomic DNA was isolated from every sorted fraction and measured by UV absorbance on a Nanodrop 2000c. Notes on this clone: Its antigen remains undetermined. Base-call qualities are not available, and no considerably larger clone is one nucleotide away.

The sequence was obtained from a man aged 18 to 30 in good health. Some clones in this sample may be carry-over from other donors' samples. The sample was naive CD4+ T cells from PBMCs. The cell subset or site label of this sample denotes: CD45RA+ positively selected.

In nucleotide form, the sequence is TGCGCCAGCAGCCAAGCAGGAGCGGGGTCAGAGACCCAGTACTTC. Translated, this gives CASSQAGAGSETQYF. The rearranged chain carries TRBV4-1 and TRBJ2-5; 7 middle bases align to TRBD2. Reading the germline V gene gives CDR1 MGHRA and CDR2 YSYEKL. Here V drops 1 base and J drops 4 bases, and the junction holds 6 bases not matched to any gene. From its cysteine to its phenylalanine, the CDR3 spans 15 amino acids. Only the CDR3 DNA stays, 45 bases, in frame from base 1.